The entry that follows covers one T cell receptor (beta chain) sequence. This record comes from a study of early T cells in non-severe SARS-CoV-2 infection. V lost 6 bases and J 5 bases, leaving 16 bases between the germline ends. The CDR3 is made up of 14 amino acids. Individual cDNA molecules received unique molecular identifiers. TCRdb recomputed calls from the 5' RACE reads with MiXCR, one row per CDR3 protein. The profile covers roughly 75,000 distinct CDR3 sequences, with approximately 15% appearing a single time and roughly 3% taken by the ten largest. The V call is TRBV12-3 or TRBV12-4, the J call TRBJ1-2; a weak D match, TRBD1 (6 bases). The specimen sequenced was whole blood. The TCR comes from an adult who was a healthcare worker with PCR-confirmed SARS-CoV-2 infection or an uninfected control (not recorded which). As DNA, the CDR3 is TGTGCCAGCAGCTGGGCAGGGGTTAGTTATGGCTACACCTTC. Its protein is CASSWAGVSYGYTF.